Listed below are T cell receptor beta chains from one sample, sequenced in a study of blood T cell repertoires in COVID-19. Sequencing was performed with immunoSEQ multiplex PCR; in TCRdb, only in-frame clones are kept and a portion is missing. The table records approximately 30,000 clones, 89% of them present only once. Specimen: peripheral blood. These receptors were taken from a woman aged 40-49 years with active or convalescent COVID-19. CDR3s include the opening cysteine and the closing phenylalanine or tryptophan.

v_call: TRBV11-2; cdr3_aa: CASSLDLGRGPGGANVLTF
v_call: TRBV3-1/TRBV3-2; cdr3_aa: CASSQRVARTEKLFF
v_call: TRBV6-5; cdr3_aa: CASSSDRDLNNEQFF
v_call: TRBV19; cdr3_aa: CASMGQVQETQYF
v_call: TRBV19; cdr3_aa: CASSNRPGQLNQPQHF
v_call: TRBV24-1; cdr3_aa: CATSDLRQGAPLSGYTF
v_call: TRBV19; cdr3_aa: CATEDVGAKNIQYF
v_call: TRBV24-1; cdr3_aa: CATSSRSAPSNQPQHF
v_call: TRBV10-1; cdr3_aa: CASSETETYGYTF
v_call: TRBV7-2; cdr3_aa: CASSLYSYNEQFF
v_call: TRBV10-3; cdr3_aa: CAAWDRGIMNTEAFF
v_call: TRBV19; cdr3_aa: CASSISGRAAFF
v_call: TRBV5-6; cdr3_aa: CASSLEGQGGLYEKLFF
v_call: TRBV5-5; cdr3_aa: CASSLQVSHYEQYF
v_call: TRBV4-1; cdr3_aa: CASSLSGPPYEQYF
v_call: TRBV6-2/TRBV6-3; cdr3_aa: CASRYRGGEQYF
v_call: TRBV5-1; cdr3_aa: CASTAETGIGEQFF
v_call: TRBV7-3; cdr3_aa: CASSEGYDGYTF
v_call: TRBV30; cdr3_aa: CAWSVLGLWEDQPQHF
v_call: TRBV5-6; cdr3_aa: CASRSTLSADTQYF
v_call: TRBV6-4; cdr3_aa: CASRTEGAGDTEAFF
v_call: TRBV9; cdr3_aa: CASSVGGSNTEAFF
v_call: TRBV6-5; cdr3_aa: CASRAGQGIQYEQYF
v_call: TRBV18; cdr3_aa: CASSPTGGDTGELFF
v_call: TRBV5-8; cdr3_aa: CASSLGRGRMNTEAFF
v_call: TRBV5-4; cdr3_aa: CASSLARDRSSNTEAFF
v_call: TRBV7-2; cdr3_aa: CASSSTSRGRQEKLFF
v_call: TRBV5-4; cdr3_aa: CASSLAGGSTGYEQFF
v_call: TRBV3-1/TRBV3-2; cdr3_aa: CASSSQGGNTEAFF
v_call: TRBV28; cdr3_aa: CASSLSRSGVYEQYF
v_call: TRBV6-2/TRBV6-3; cdr3_aa: CASSPGQGFYEQYF
v_call: TRBV20-1; cdr3_aa: CSASLSGGAQETQYF
v_call: TRBV5-4; cdr3_aa: CASSLDRATNEKLFF
v_call: TRBV5-1; cdr3_aa: CASSLEDREAFF